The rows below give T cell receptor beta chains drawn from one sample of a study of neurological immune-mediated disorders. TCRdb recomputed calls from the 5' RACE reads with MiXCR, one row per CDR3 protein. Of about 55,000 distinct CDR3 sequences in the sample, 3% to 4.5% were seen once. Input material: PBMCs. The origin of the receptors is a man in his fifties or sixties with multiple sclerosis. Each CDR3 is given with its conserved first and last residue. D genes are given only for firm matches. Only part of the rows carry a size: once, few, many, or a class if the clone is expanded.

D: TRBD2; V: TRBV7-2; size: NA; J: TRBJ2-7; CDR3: CASSFRAGGLPYEQYF; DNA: TGTGCCAGCAGCTTCAGAGCGGGAGGTCTCCCCTACGAGCAGTACTTC
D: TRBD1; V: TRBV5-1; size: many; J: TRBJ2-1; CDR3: CASSSDRGNEQFF; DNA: TGCGCCAGCAGCTCGGACAGGGGCAATGAGCAGTTCTTC
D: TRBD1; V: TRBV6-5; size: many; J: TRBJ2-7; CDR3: CASSRQGYEQYF; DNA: TGTGCCAGCAGCCGACAGGGTTACGAGCAGTACTTC
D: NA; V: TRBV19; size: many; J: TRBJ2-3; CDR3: CASSMGNTDTQYF; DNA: TGTGCCAGTAGTATGGGAAACACAGATACGCAGTATTTT
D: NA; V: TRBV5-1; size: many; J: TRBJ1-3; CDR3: CASSPGTGGNTIYF; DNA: TGCGCCAGCAGCCCCGGGACGGGAGGAAACACCATATATTTT
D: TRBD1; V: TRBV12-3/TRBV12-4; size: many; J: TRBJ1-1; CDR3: CASSFTGGTEAFF; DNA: TGTGCCAGCAGTTTTACAGGGGGCACTGAAGCTTTCTTT
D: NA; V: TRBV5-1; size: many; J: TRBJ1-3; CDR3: CASSLTDRSSGNTIYF; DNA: TGCGCCAGCAGCTTGACCGACAGGTCCTCTGGAAACACCATATATTTT
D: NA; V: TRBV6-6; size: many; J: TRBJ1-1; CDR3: CASRGTLEAFF; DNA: TGTGCCAGCAGGGGGACCCTAGAAGCTTTCTTT
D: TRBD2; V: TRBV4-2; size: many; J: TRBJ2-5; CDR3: CASSRTGLAGGAETQYF; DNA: TGTGCCAGCAGCCGAACTGGACTAGCGGGGGGGGCGGAGACCCAGTACTTC
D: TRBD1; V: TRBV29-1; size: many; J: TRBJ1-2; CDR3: CSATRQGRIYGYTF; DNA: TGCAGCGCTACACGACAGGGGAGAATCTATGGCTACACCTTC
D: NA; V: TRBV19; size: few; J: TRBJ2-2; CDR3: CASGGGGAGGGELFF; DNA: TGTGCCAGTGGGGGTGGGGGCGCCGGAGGCGGGGAGCTGTTTTTT
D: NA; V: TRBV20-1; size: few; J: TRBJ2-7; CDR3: CSAYLRYEQYF; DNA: TGCAGTGCTTACCTCCGGTACGAGCAGTACTTC
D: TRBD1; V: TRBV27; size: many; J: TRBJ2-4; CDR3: CASKDRVQNIQYF; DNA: TGTGCCAGCAAAGACAGGGTACAAAACATTCAGTACTTC
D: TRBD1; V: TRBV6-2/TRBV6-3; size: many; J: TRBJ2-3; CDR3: CASSWDRGTDTQYF; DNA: TGTGCCAGCAGTTGGGACAGGGGTACAGATACGCAGTATTTT
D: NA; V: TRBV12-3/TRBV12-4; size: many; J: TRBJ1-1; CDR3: CASSSESFSEAFF; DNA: TGTGCCAGCAGTTCCGAGTCGTTCTCTGAAGCTTTCTTT
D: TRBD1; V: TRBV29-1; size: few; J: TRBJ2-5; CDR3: CSVERGQGEETQYF; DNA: TGCAGCGTTGAAAGGGGCCAGGGGGAGGAGACCCAGTACTTC
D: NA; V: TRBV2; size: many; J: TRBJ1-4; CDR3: CASSEQGSNEKLFF; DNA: TGTGCCAGCAGCGAACAGGGTTCTAATGAAAAACTGTTTTTT
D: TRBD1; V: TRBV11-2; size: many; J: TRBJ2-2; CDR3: CASSMDRGNTGELFF; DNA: TGTGCCAGCAGCATGGACAGGGGGAACACCGGGGAGCTGTTTTTT